A selection of T cell receptor beta chains follows, all from one sample in a study of shared clonotypes between healthy human individuals. The protocol was immunoSEQ multiplex PCR, while the TCRdb copy is restricted to in-frame clones and leaves out a portion. Of over a million clones in the sample, around 74% are singletons; the top ten hold about 1.5%. The sample taken for sequencing was memory CD4+ T cells sorted from blood. The source is a man aged 18 to 30 in good health. CDR3s include the opening cysteine and the closing phenylalanine or tryptophan. The D gene is left open where the match is weak. Size is stated for part of the rows, as once, few or many counts, or as a class when the clone is expanded.

j_call clone_size v_call d_call cdr3_nt cdr3_aa
TRBJ2-3 NA TRBV7-9 TRBD1 TGTGCCAGCAGCCCGACAGGGTTGAGGACAGATACGCAGTATTTT CASSPTGLRTDTQYF
TRBJ1-1 NA TRBV11-3 NA TGTGCCAGCAGCTCCCGGGACGGGAACACTGAAGCTTTCTTT CASSSRDGNTEAFF
TRBJ2-7 NA TRBV6-1 NA TGTGCCAGCGGGAGGGGGCCATCCTACGAGCAGTACTTC CASGRGPSYEQYF
TRBJ2-7 NA TRBV5-1 NA TGCGCCAGCAGCTTGGTCGCGATACAAGCAACCTACGAGCAGTACTTC CASSLVAIQATYEQYF
TRBJ1-2 few TRBV30 NA TGTGCCTACCAGACAGATTCGTTTCATGCTTTC CAYQTDSFHAF
TRBJ2-5 NA TRBV2 TRBD2 TGTGCCAGCAGTGGCACTAGCGGGGGGGCCTGGGAGACCCAGTACTTC CASSGTSGGAWETQYF
TRBJ1-2 NA TRBV30 TRBD1 TGTGCCTGCCAACAGACAGGGGGCAGAAACTATGGCTACACCTTC CACQQTGGRNYGYTF
TRBJ1-1 few TRBV6-5 NA TGTGCCAGCATCCGACATGGGGTGAACACTGAAGCTTTCTTT CASIRHGVNTEAFF
TRBJ2-2 NA TRBV11-2 NA TGTGCCAGCAGCCGTCCGACGATCACATCTTACGAGCTGTTTTTT CASSRPTITSYELFF
TRBJ1-1 NA TRBV30 TRBD1 TGTGCCTGGAGTGTAGGGACAGGTGGGAGGGTTGGAGCTTTCTTT CAWSVGTGGRVGAFF
TRBJ2-5 NA TRBV7-8 TRBD1 TGTGCCAGCAGCCCGGGGACAGGGGAAGAGACCCAGTACTTC CASSPGTGEETQYF
TRBJ2-6 NA TRBV27 NA TGTGCCAGCGGGGTATCCCCCACGGAAGGGGCCAACGTCCTGACTTTC CASGVSPTEGANVLTF
TRBJ2-1 few TRBV7-9 TRBD2 TGTGCCAGCAGCCGGACTAGTTACAATGAGCAGTTCTTC CASSRTSYNEQFF
TRBJ2-7 NA TRBV5-1 TRBD1 TGCGCCAGCAGCTTGTTGACAGGGGGCGAGTACGAGCAGTACTTC CASSLLTGGEYEQYF
TRBJ2-7 NA TRBV27 NA TGTGCCAGCAGACCGGACAGCTTGAGCTCCTACGAGCAGTACTTC CASRPDSLSSYEQYF
TRBJ2-5 NA TRBV11-3 NA TGTGCCAGCAGCTCCGGGGGTGCCGAGACCCAGTACTTC CASSSGGAETQYF
TRBJ2-7 NA TRBV6-1 TRBD1 TGTGCCAGCAGCACAGGGGGGTTATCGGAGCAGTACTTC CASSTGGLSEQYF
TRBJ1-1 NA TRBV18 NA TGTGCCAGCTCACCACCGCTCGAGACTGAAGCTTTCTTT CASSPPLETEAFF
TRBJ1-1 NA TRBV6-6 NA TGTGCCAGCAGTTTCTCGGACGCGCAAGCTTTCTTT CASSFSDAQAFF
TRBJ2-7 NA TRBV6-1 TRBD2 TGTGCCAGCAGGGGACTAGCGCCCGAGCAGTACTTC CASRGLAPEQYF
TRBJ2-2 NA TRBV5-1 TRBD2 TGCGCCAGCAGCTTGATCGGACTAGCGGGGACCGGGGAGCTGTTTTTT CASSLIGLAGTGELFF
TRBJ2-1 NA TRBV6-5 TRBD2 TGTGCCAGCAGGGCCGGGACTAGCTCCTACAATGAGCAGTTCTTC CASRAGTSSYNEQFF
TRBJ1-5 NA TRBV5-1 NA TGCGCCAGCAGCTTCGATCTAAGGCAGCCCCAGCATTTT CASSFDLRQPQHF
TRBJ2-2 NA TRBV29-1 NA TGCAGCGTTGAATACTCGGCCGGGGAGCTGTTTTTT CSVEYSAGELFF
TRBJ2-5 NA TRBV7-6 NA TGTGCCAGCAGCGAGAAGGAGACCCAGTACTTC CASSEKETQYF
TRBJ2-1 NA TRBV28 NA TGTGCCAGCAGCGAGGCAGGTTACAATGAGCAGTTCTTC CASSEAGYNEQFF
TRBJ2-5 NA TRBV7-9 TRBD2 TGTGCCAGCAGCTTACGACTAGCGCTACAAGAGACCCAGTACTTC CASSLRLALQETQYF
TRBJ1-2 NA TRBV7-2 TRBD1 TGTGCCAGCAGCTTACCCTCACAGGGGAACTATGGCTACACCTTC CASSLPSQGNYGYTF
TRBJ2-5 NA TRBV10-3 NA TGTGCCATCAAAAGCTTGCTGGGAGAGGCCCAGTACTTC CAIKSLLGEAQYF
TRBJ1-3 once TRBV6-6 NA TGTGCCAGCAGTAGGATACGGCCGGGATCTGGAAACACCATATATTTT CASSRIRPGSGNTIYF
TRBJ2-3 NA TRBV29-1 NA TGCAGCGTTGAAGAGACAGCCTATTCCACAGATACGCAGTATTTT CSVEETAYSTDTQYF
TRBJ2-7 NA TRBV6-1 NA TGTGCCAGCAGTGAGGAAGGACCGCGGAGCTTGCAGTACTTC CASSEEGPRSLQYF
TRBJ1-5 NA TRBV9 NA TGTGCCAGCAGCCCCCCCCATCAGCCCCAGCATTTT CASSPPHQPQHF
TRBJ1-2 few TRBV5-1 TRBD1 TGCGCCAGCAGCTCCACAGGGGGCGGCTATGGCTACACCTTC CASSSTGGGYGYTF
TRBJ2-2 NA TRBV5-6 NA TGTGCCAGCAGCCCGATCAGGACGGGGAACACCGGGGAGCTGTTTTTT CASSPIRTGNTGELFF
TRBJ2-3 NA TRBV30 NA TGTGCCTGGAGTTTACTGGACGGGGATACGCAGTATTTT CAWSLLDGDTQYF
TRBJ1-4 NA TRBV6-5 TRBD1 TGTGCCAGCAGTTCCGGACAGGGAGGTTTAGAAAAACTGTTTTTT CASSSGQGGLEKLFF
TRBJ1-4 few TRBV19 NA TGTGCCAGTAGTGAAACAGTTGGTATTGAAAAACTGTTTTTT CASSETVGIEKLFF
TRBJ2-2 NA TRBV30 NA TGTGCCTGGAGTGCGGGACTCAGGACCGGGGAGCTGTTTTTT CAWSAGLRTGELFF
TRBJ2-7 NA TRBV7-2 NA TGTGCCAGCAGCTTAGCTTGGGTAGTCGAGCAGTACTTC CASSLAWVVEQYF